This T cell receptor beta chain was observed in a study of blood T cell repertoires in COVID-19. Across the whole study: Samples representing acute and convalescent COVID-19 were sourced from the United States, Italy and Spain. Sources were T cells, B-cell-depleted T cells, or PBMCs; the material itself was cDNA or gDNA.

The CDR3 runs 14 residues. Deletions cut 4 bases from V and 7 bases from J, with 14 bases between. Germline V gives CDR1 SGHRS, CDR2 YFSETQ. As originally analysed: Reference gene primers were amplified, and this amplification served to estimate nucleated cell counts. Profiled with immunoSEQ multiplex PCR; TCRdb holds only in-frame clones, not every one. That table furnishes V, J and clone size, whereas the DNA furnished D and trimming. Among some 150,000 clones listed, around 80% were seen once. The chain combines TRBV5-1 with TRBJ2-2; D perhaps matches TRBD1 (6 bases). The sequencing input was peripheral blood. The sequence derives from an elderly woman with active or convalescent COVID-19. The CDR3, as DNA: TGCGCCAGCAGCGTTAACAGGGCGGGCGGGGAGCTGTTTTTT. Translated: CASSVNRAGGELFF.